These 22 T cell receptor beta chains originate from one sample sequenced in a study of blood T cell repertoires in COVID-19. Generated by immunoSEQ multiplex PCR, the TCRdb table keeps only in-frame clones and is missing some. The sample consists of approximately 67,000 clones, approximately 90% of them appearing once. Sequencing used peripheral blood. The source is a woman aged 55 to 70 with active COVID-19.

The gene calls are TRBV6-1 and TRBJ1-2, with 7 bases lining up with TRBD1. The germline gives CDR1 MNHNS, CDR2 SASEGT. This CDR3 contains 14 residues. The V segment lost 2 bases and the J segment 7 bases; nucleotides outside the gene matches: 7. This CDR3 reads CASSESRGWVGYTF. For the CDR3, the DNA is TGTGCCAGCAGTGAAAGCAGGGGGTGGGTTGGCTACACCTTC.

A single count supports this clone. The chain recombines TRBV27 with TRBJ1-5, with a weak D call TRBD1 (5 bases). V gave up 8 bases and J gave up 1 base, with 15 bases separating them. There are 15 residues in the CDR3. Germline CDR1 reads MNHEY; CDR2 reads SMNVEV (reference sequence). Written as DNA, the CDR3 is TGTGCCAGCCCTTCGGGGGAGGAAAGCAATCAGCCCCAGCATTTT. It codes for CASPSGEESNQPQHF.

The gene calls are TRBV4-2 and TRBJ2-1; D might be TRBD2 (5 bases). The CDR3 has 15 residues. Germline-derived CDR1 and CDR2 are LGHNA and YNFKEQ. Trimming cost V 0 bases and J 0 bases, with 6 bases left between them. As DNA, the CDR3 is TGTGCCAGCAGCCAAGACAGCGGCTCCTACAATGAGCAGTTCTTC. Amino acid sequence: CASSQDSGSYNEQFF.

The CDR3 sequence: CASSRRTRQGWNGYTF. In DNA, the CDR3 is TGCGCCAGCAGCCGCCGAACCAGACAGGGCTGGAATGGCTACACCTTC. The V gene is TRBV5-1, the J gene TRBJ1-2, with 7 bases fitting TRBD1. Per germline, CDR1 SGHRS and CDR2 YFSETQ. The CDR3 consists of 16 residues. The V and J ends lost 4 bases and 6 bases, in that order; junction bases with no gene match: 15.

J is TRBJ2-7 and V is TRBV19; 13 bases are a match to TRBD2. J gave up 3 bases and V 5 bases, and 10 bases lay outside the gene matches. The germline gives CDR1 LNHDA, CDR2 SQIVND (reference sequence). CDR3 length: 17 residues. CDR3: CASSPGRTSGRVYEQYF. CDR3 bases: TGTGCCAGTAGTCCGGGCCGTACTAGCGGGAGGGTCTACGAGCAGTACTTC.

This chain links TRBV6-2 or TRBV6-3 with TRBJ2-7; unclear D gene. The CDR3 is 14 residues long. Germline CDR1 MNHEY, CDR2 SVGEGT. V lost 0 bases to trimming and J lost 4 bases, with 10 bases between them. In DNA, the CDR3 is TGTGCCAGCAGTTACTCGATGGTAGCTTACGAGCAGTACTTC. It translates to CASSYSMVAYEQYF.

This clone has a handful of counts. The chain has TRBV28 and TRBJ1-3, with D unclear. From germline, CDR1 is MDHEN and CDR2 SYDVKM. The CDR3 loop spans 16 amino acids. Trimming took 5 bases from V and 0 from J, leaving 14 bases between them. The CDR3 DNA sequence: TGTGCCAGCAGTCCATCCGGGTACCTCTCTGGAAACACCATATATTTT. Its translation: CASSPSGYLSGNTIYF.

The V call is TRBV18, the J call TRBJ1-1; 8 nucleotides align to TRBD1. Germline CDR1 and CDR2: KGHSH and LQKENI. The V and J ends lost 9 bases and 1 base, in that order; junction bases with no gene match: 10. The CDR3 covers 15 residues. CDR3 region: CASLFAGQANTEAFF. In nucleotides, the CDR3 is TGTGCCAGTTTGTTCGCGGGACAGGCGAACACTGAAGCTTTCTTT.

The V gene is TRBV27, the J gene TRBJ2-3, with 8 bases lining up with TRBD1. The CDR3 consists of 13 residues. V shed 7 bases, J shed 4 bases, and the junction held 4 bases outside the gene matches. Germline V gives CDR1 MNHEY, CDR2 SMNVEV (reference sequence). The CDR3 sequence: CASTGGASDTQYF. The CDR3 DNA is TGTGCCAGCACAGGGGGCGCGTCAGATACGCAGTATTTT.

The rearrangement uses TRBV15 and TRBJ1-2; D call uncertain. The CDR3 is 14 residues long. V was cut by 5 bases and J by 8 bases, with 18 bases left in between. Germline CDR1 and CDR2: LNHNV and YYDKDF (reference sequence). DNA for the CDR3: TGTGCCACCAGCTCGTCCCCGCGCGGGTTCGGCTACACCTTC. Translated, it gives CATSSSPRGFGYTF. The full variable domain, rest sourced from reference TRBV15 and TRBJ1-2, is DAMVIQNPRYQVTQFGKPVTLSCSQTLNHNVMYWYQQKSSQAPKLLFHYYDKDFNNEADTPDNFQSRRPNTSFCFLDIRSPGLGDTAMYLCATSSSPRGFGYTFGSGTRLTVV.

The chain couples TRBV27 to TRBJ2-3; D is perhaps TRBD1 (6 bases). Looked up from germline, CDR1 is MNHEY and CDR2 is SMNVEV (reference sequence). The CDR3 contains 16 residues. With 6 bases removed from V and 4 bases from J, the gap between germline ends came to 20 bases. The CDR3 DNA is TGTGCCAGCAGAGTCAGTCCCGGGACAAGCGCAGATACGCAGTATTTT. Translating gives CASRVSPGTSADTQYF.

The chain is built from TRBV20-1 and TRBJ1-1; D is undetermined. V was clipped by 0 bases and J by 7 bases, with 6 bases between them. Germline V lookup: CDR1 DFQATT, CDR2 SNEGSKA (reference sequence). The CDR3 covers 11 residues. The CDR3 DNA is TGCAGTGCTAGAGATTCCGGTGAAGCTTTCTTT. It encodes CSARDSGEAFF.

Only one count was recorded for this clone. The chain joins TRBV25-1 to TRBJ2-5; 13 bases map to TRBD2. Germline CDR1 and CDR2: MGHDK and SYGVNS. The CDR3 has 18 residues. The trim removed 4 bases at V and 2 bases at J, leaving 10 bases unmatched. The DNA for the CDR3 is TGTGCCAGCAGTGTGAGGACTAGCGGGAGAAGCGGACAAGAGACCCAGTACTTC. This encodes CASSVRTSGRSGQETQYF. Full variable domain (remainder filled in from reference TRBV25-1 and TRBJ2-5): EADIYQTPRYLVIGTGKKITLECSQTMGHDKMYWYQQDPGMELHLIHYSYGVNSTEKGDLSSESTVSRIRTEHFPLTLESARPSHTSQYLCASSVRTSGRSGQETQYFGPGTRLLVL.

V and J are TRBV2 and TRBJ1-2; possible D gene TRBD1, 6 bases. In germline, CDR1 is SNHLY, CDR2 FYNNEI. There are 14 residues in the CDR3. V shed 10 bases and J shed 0 bases, with 15 bases lying between them. The CDR3 region is CATRQGGANYGYTF. The CDR3 coding sequence is TGTGCCACCCGACAAGGGGGTGCTAACTATGGCTACACCTTC.

V gene TRBV28 combines with J gene TRBJ2-7, with 11 bases lining up with TRBD2. The V gene end was trimmed by 10 bases and the J gene end by 6 bases; junction bases not matched to a gene: 17. CDR3 size: 16 residues. Germline assignment: CDR1 MDHEN and CDR2 SYDVKM. This CDR3 is CATWGRIAGGPGEQYF. CDR3 sequence (DNA): TGTGCCACTTGGGGGCGGATAGCGGGAGGGCCTGGCGAGCAGTACTTC.

V gene TRBV7-9 combines with J gene TRBJ2-5; 10 nucleotides agree with TRBD1. CDR1 is SEHNR, CDR2 FQNEAQ, per germline (reference sequence). The trim removed 4 bases at V and 5 bases at J, leaving 10 bases unmatched. The CDR3 is made up of 16 amino acids. CDR3 DNA sequence: TGTGCCAGCAGCTCACAATCGGGACAGGGGACGGAGACCCAGTACTTC. Protein sequence: CASSSQSGQGTETQYF.

V and J are TRBV21-1 and TRBJ2-1; the table gives TRBD2 as D, unverified against the DNA. TRBV21-1 is noted as a pseudogene. The CDR3 spans 18 residues. CDR3 in DNA: TGTGCCAGCAAATGGACTAGCGGACCAATTAGCTCCTACAATGAGCAGTTCTTC. Translating it yields CASKWTSGPISSYNEQFF.

The V and J genes are TRBV5-1 and TRBJ2-3; 8 positions match TRBD1. Germline trimming cut 7 bases from V and 0 bases from J; bases unmatched to any gene: 1. The CDR3 length is 13 residues. CDR1 is SGHRS and CDR2 is YFSETQ in the germline V gene. CDR3 bases: TGCGCCAGCGGACAGGGTAGCACAGATACGCAGTATTTT. Protein product: CASGQGSTDTQYF.

Many counts were recorded for this clone. The chain links TRBV19 to TRBJ1-5; no clear D gene. Germline CDR1 LNHDA, CDR2 SQIVND (reference sequence). V dropped 8 bases and J dropped 0 bases, with 11 bases sitting between them. The CDR3 spans 14 residues. The CDR3 sequence is CASRDPYSNQPQHF. As DNA, the CDR3 is TGTGCCAGTCGGGATCCCTATAGCAATCAGCCCCAGCATTTT.

V and J are TRBV10-1 and TRBJ2-1; 14 bases map to TRBD2. J lost 8 bases, V lost 10 bases, and 13 bases had no gene match. This CDR3 spans 16 amino acids. Germline V gene sequence: CDR1 WNHNN, CDR2 SYGVQD (reference sequence). Here the CDR3 DNA reads TGCGCCACCCCCCCTGGGACTAGCGGGAGTATCGATGAGCAGTTCTTC. Translation gives CATPPGTSGSIDEQFF.

V gene TRBV19 combines with J gene TRBJ1-4; TRBD1 is a possible D gene (6 bases). CDR3 length: 15 residues. Trimming cost V 5 bases and J 4 bases, with 14 bases left between them. CDR1 is LNHDA, CDR2 SQIVND, per germline (reference sequence). The CDR3 reads CASSWGRYGNEKLFF. The CDR3 DNA follows: TGTGCCAGTAGTTGGGGGCGTTACGGTAATGAAAAACTGTTTTTT.

The CDR3 coding sequence is TGTGCCAGTAGTATACGCGGAGGGACTGAAGCTTTCTTT. Protein product: CASSIRGGTEAFF. This rearrangement joins TRBV19 to TRBJ1-1; D is undetermined. The V end lost 2 bases, the J end lost 5 bases, and 9 bases lay between the germline ends. Germline CDR1 is LNHDA and CDR2 is SQIVND (reference sequence). This CDR3 has 13 residues.